This T cell receptor (beta chain) stems from a study of T cells in Graves' hyperthyroidism and ophthalmopathy. Overall study findings and caveats: Model-based prediction identified ophthalmopathy a median 6.5 months prior to its onset.

Germline V CDR1 and CDR2: MDHEN, SYDVKM. The V end was cut by 7 bases, the J end by 1 base, with 9 bases between. The CDR3 is 13 residues long. This clonotype was counted at least ten times. Its matching antigen is unknown. Exclusion followed for patients with uncontrolled infection, other autoimmune disease, pregnancy or lactation. The TCR beta CDR3 regions underwent amplification using RNA transcripts as the source. Carried out on the TCR CDR3, a first-round RT-PCR used the HTBI primer set. MiXCR, run by TCRdb on the multiplex PCR reads, gives a single entry per CDR3 protein. In the table there are fewer than 350,000 distinct CDR3 sequences, about 21% of which are singletons.

The sample consisted of blood. The chain carries TRBV28 and TRBJ2-3; TRBD2 is a possible D gene (6 bases). This TCR was sampled from a woman aged 45-59 years with Graves' hyperthyroidism. CDR3 bases: TGTGCCAGCAAGGCTAGCGGCACAGATACGCAGTATTTT. Its protein is CASKASGTDTQYF.